Following are 29 T cell receptor beta chains from one sample sequenced in a study of beta chain features in type 1 diabetes. Regarding the study as a whole: All four CD4+ subsets of Type 1 diabetes patients contained TCRB CDR3s that were moderately but significantly shorter.

Sequenced material consisted of expressed TCRB transcripts (all of the isolated RNA was reverse transcribed). Assay: immunoSEQ multiplex PCR; the TCRdb copy retains only in-frame clones and omits some. Of roughly 240,000 clones in the sample, 24% were seen once. What these receptors recognize is not known. The sample comprised naive CD4+ T cells from blood. Every receptor here comes from a woman in her 30s with type 1 diabetes.

This clone was picked up a small number of times. V gene TRBV5-1 combines with J gene TRBJ1-1; 9 bases fit TRBD1. The germline gives CDR1 SGHRS, CDR2 YFSETQ. The V gene end was trimmed by 4 bases and the J gene end by 6 bases; junction bases not matched to a gene: 10. This CDR3 has 15 residues. The CDR3 sequence is CASSRADRGRPEAFF. DNA for the CDR3: TGCGCCAGCAGCAGGGCGGACAGGGGACGTCCTGAAGCTTTCTTT.

The rearrangement links TRBV2 to TRBJ1-4; D is undetermined. V lost 4 bases and J 8 bases, leaving 2 bases between the germline ends. This CDR3 comprises 10 residues. Germline V gene sequence: CDR1 SNHLY, CDR2 FYNNEI. CDR3 DNA: TGTGCCAGCAGTGTAGAAAAACTGTTTTTT. Translated: CASSVEKLFF. The entire variable domain, with the rest obtained from reference TRBV2 and TRBJ1-4, is as follows: EPEVTQTPSHQVTQMGQEVILRCVPISNHLYFYWYRQILGQKVEFLVSFYNNEISEKSEIFDDQFSVERPDGSNFTLKIRSTKLEDSAMYFCASSVEKLFFGSGTQLSVL.

The chain recombines TRBV29-1 with TRBJ2-7, with a possible D match to TRBD1 (5 bases). Germline V lookup: CDR1 SQVTM, CDR2 ANQGSEA. There are 11 residues in the CDR3. Trimming pared 7 bases from V and 4 bases from J, leaving 11 bases between. CDR3 bases: TGCAGCGCCGCCCAGGGATACGAGCAGTACTTC. Translation: CSAAQGYEQYF.

This clone showed up just a few times. This chain uses TRBV15 with TRBJ2-7; a weak D match, TRBD2 (5 bases). This CDR3 comprises 14 residues. V lost 1 base and J lost 4, with 11 bases in between. The germline V gene encodes CDR1 LNHNV and CDR2 YYDKDF (reference sequence). The CDR3 nucleotides read TGTGCCACCAGCAGAGTAAGTCCGGGGTACGAGCAGTACTTC. This encodes CATSRVSPGYEQYF.

The chain couples TRBV6-1 to TRBJ2-3; unclear D gene. The CDR3 is 13 amino acids. The V gene lost 0 bases and the J gene lost 10 bases, with 11 bases spanning the gap. Germline CDR1 is MNHNS and CDR2 is SASEGT. The DNA for the CDR3 is TGTGCCAGCAGTGAAGCGGTCAGTTCTGCGCAGTATTTT. Translating it yields CASSEAVSSAQYF.

The chain joins TRBV30 to TRBJ2-1; a possible D gene is TRBD1 (5 bases). Trimming took off 0 bases at V and 8 bases at J, with 17 bases between the two ends. This CDR3 spans 15 amino acids. Germline CDR1 is GTSNPN and CDR2 is SVGIG (reference sequence). CDR3 residues: CAWSVPPRVWDEQFF. The CDR3 coding sequence is TGTGCCTGGAGTGTCCCCCCCAGGGTATGGGATGAGCAGTTCTTC.

The rearrangement links TRBV2 to TRBJ1-1; D unclear. Trimming stripped 7 bases from V and 0 bases from J, with 12 bases between. The CDR3 spans 14 residues. Germline V gene data show CDR1 as SNHLY and CDR2 as FYNNEI. The CDR3 loop is CASIGVGMNTEAFF. In DNA form, the CDR3 reads TGTGCCAGCATCGGGGTCGGCATGAACACTGAAGCTTTCTTT. The variable domain in full, completed from reference TRBV2 and TRBJ1-1, reads EPEVTQTPSHQVTQMGQEVILRCVPISNHLYFYWYRQILGQKVEFLVSFYNNEISEKSEIFDDQFSVERPDGSNFTLKIRSTKLEDSAMYFCASIGVGMNTEAFFGQGTRLTVV.

As regards this clone: The same CDR3 is also encoded by other DNA sequences in this sample. The V gene is TRBV30, the J gene TRBJ1-1; D not resolved. Trimming took 0 bases from V and 1 from J, leaving 6 bases between them. Germline V gives CDR1 GTSNPN, CDR2 SVGIG (reference sequence). The CDR3 has 13 residues. The DNA for the CDR3 is TGTGCCTGGAGTGTGCAAGCGAACACTGAAGCTTTCTTT. Residues: CAWSVQANTEAFF.

On this clone itself: At one of its ends the junction is not consistent with the germline gene, which may arise from a read error. The V gene is TRBV5-1, the J gene TRBJ2-7; TRBD2 agrees at 10 bases. Germline V gene lookup returns CDR1 SGHRS and CDR2 YFSETQ. This CDR3 contains 15 residues. In DNA, the CDR3 is TGCGCCAGCAGCTTGGCTAGCGGGAGTGTATACGAGCAATACTTC. Amino acid sequence: CASSLASGSVYEQYF.

The gene calls are TRBV27 and TRBJ2-4; TRBD1 matches 10 bases. After removal of 3 bases from V and 5 bases from J, the junction contained 4 bases not matched to a gene. The CDR3 has 15 amino acids. Germline V CDR1 and CDR2: MNHEY, SMNVEV (reference sequence). The CDR3 DNA reads as TGTGCCAGCAGTTTTCGGGACAGGGGCCAAAACATTCAGTACTTC. It encodes CASSFRDRGQNIQYF.

This chain links TRBV11-1 with TRBJ2-3; a possible D gene is TRBD2 (6 bases). The germline V and J ends were trimmed by 5 bases and 3 bases, with 12 bases remaining between them. The CDR3 runs to 14 residues. Germline-derived CDR1 and CDR2 are SGHAT and FQDESV (reference sequence). In DNA, the CDR3 is TGTGCCAGCAGCCGGAGCGGGCGGACAGATACGCAGTATTTT. It codes for CASSRSGRTDTQYF.

The chain is built from TRBV19 and TRBJ1-5; 8 bases match TRBD1. CDR3 length: 14 residues. The germline CDR1 and CDR2 sequences are LNHDA and SQIVND (reference sequence). V lost 3 bases and J lost 4; bases outside the gene matches: 2. CDR3 sequence: CASSIGQGNQPQHF. CDR3 coding DNA: TGTGCCAGTAGTATTGGACAGGGAAATCAGCCCCAGCATTTT.

This clone has more than one count but fewer than ten. This chain connects TRBV30 to TRBJ2-5, with a weak D call TRBD2 (6 bases). Germline V lookup: CDR1 GTSNPN, CDR2 SVGIG (reference sequence). The CDR3 runs 12 residues. The ends were cut back, 5 bases at V and 1 base at J, with 8 bases in the middle. CDR3 DNA: TGTGCCTGGGAGACTAGCCAAGAGACCCAGTACTTC. As protein: CAWETSQETQYF.

The CDR3 loop is CAWSGQGAHEQYF. CDR3 bases: TGTGCCTGGAGTGGACAGGGGGCTCACGAGCAGTACTTC. The V gene is TRBV30, the J gene TRBJ2-7, with 10 bases fitting TRBD1. This CDR3 comprises 13 residues. The ends lost 1 base at V and 5 bases at J; junction bases unmatched: 2. Germline V gives CDR1 GTSNPN, CDR2 SVGIG (reference sequence).

In this sample, this clone turned up a few times. The chain joins TRBV18 to TRBJ2-7, with 8 bases identical to TRBD1. Germline assignment: CDR1 KGHSH and CDR2 LQKENI. V lost 2 bases, J lost 2 bases, and 2 bases stayed unmatched. This CDR3 comprises 14 residues. The CDR3 nucleotides are TGTGCCAGCTCACCAGACAGGGGCCCCTACGAGCAGTACTTC. Its translation: CASSPDRGPYEQYF.

This clone was seen a handful of times. The chain is built from TRBV30 and TRBJ1-5, with D perhaps matching TRBD1 (5 bases). CDR1 GTSNPN and CDR2 SVGIG come from the germline V gene (reference sequence). The V gene lost 3 bases and the J gene lost 12 bases, with 18 bases spanning the gap. This CDR3 region has 13 residues. The DNA for the CDR3 is TGTGCCTGGAGCCTACGAGACAGCCGACGCCAGCATTTT. Its translation: CAWSLRDSRRQHF.

This clone is a singleton in its sample. Different DNA sequences within this sample yield the same CDR3. V usage is TRBV18 and J usage is TRBJ2-7, with 12 bases identical to TRBD1. Germline V CDR1 and CDR2: KGHSH, LQKENI. This CDR3 contains 15 residues. The V segment lost 0 bases and the J segment 4 bases; nucleotides outside the gene matches: 1. CDR3 nucleotide sequence: TGTGCCAGCTCACCACCGGGACAGGGGGCGTACGAGCAGTACTTC. Its translation is CASSPPGQGAYEQYF. The full variable domain, rest sourced from reference TRBV18 and TRBJ2-7, is NAGVMQNPRHLVRRRGQEARLRCSPMKGHSHVYWYRQLPEEGLKFMVYLQKENIIDESGMPKERFSAEFPKEGPSILRIQQVVRGDSAAYFCASSPPGQGAYEQYFGPGTRLTVT.

In this sample, this clone turned up a few times. The chain is built from TRBV25-1 and TRBJ2-7; D possibly corresponds to TRBD1 (5 bases). Germline assignment: CDR1 MGHDK and CDR2 SYGVNS. The V and J ends lost 5 bases and 6 bases respectively, with 11 bases between them. The length of the CDR3 is 12 residues. The CDR3 coding sequence is TGTGCCAGCAGTCTTCAGGGTTTCGAGCAGTACTTC. It specifies CASSLQGFEQYF.

This clone occurred a few times. The chain carries TRBV18 and TRBJ2-5, with TRBD1 identical over 7 bases. Per the germline V gene, CDR1 is KGHSH and CDR2 is LQKENI. There are 13 residues in the CDR3. With V trimmed by 6 bases and J by 5 bases, 6 bases remained unmatched. The CDR3: CASSPAGGETQYF. CDR3 in DNA: TGTGCCAGCTCCCCGGCAGGGGGTGAGACCCAGTACTTC.

V usage is TRBV2 and J usage is TRBJ2-2, with TRBD2 matching over 7 bases. This CDR3 comprises 14 residues. Germline V gene data show CDR1 as SNHLY and CDR2 as FYNNEI. V shed 2 bases, J shed 10 bases, and the junction held 7 bases outside the gene matches. Here the CDR3 reads CASSENSGRAELFF. Here the CDR3 DNA reads TGTGCCAGCAGTGAAAATAGCGGGCGTGCGGAGCTGTTTTTT.

This clone was found a few times. The genes are TRBV15 and TRBJ2-1; weak D call: TRBD2 (5 bases). The CDR3 is 14 residues long. Germline V CDR1 and CDR2: LNHNV, YYDKDF (reference sequence). V lost 3 bases, J lost 2 bases, and 8 bases lay in between. The CDR3 loop reads CATSSISAYNEQFF. The CDR3 bases are TGTGCCACCAGCAGTATTAGCGCCTACAATGAGCAGTTCTTC.

The CDR3 DNA reads TGCACCAGCAGCCAGTCGGGAAGGGCCGGCTATGGCTACACCTTC. Translated: CTSSQSGRAGYGYTF. The chain is built from TRBV1 and TRBJ1-2. TRBV1 is termed a pseudogene. The CDR3 runs to 15 residues.

In its sample, this clone was seen a few times. The V and J genes are TRBV5-4 and TRBJ2-3; 8 bases agree with TRBD2. CDR3 length: 16 amino acids. Per the germline V gene, CDR1 is SGHNT and CDR2 is YYREEE (reference sequence). V lost 3 bases to trimming and J lost 0 bases; unmatched junction nucleotides: 6. CDR3 DNA sequence: TGTGCCAGCAGCTCAGGACTAGCAGTTAGCACAGATACGCAGTATTTT. The encoded protein is CASSSGLAVSTDTQYF.

This chain joins TRBV29-1 and TRBJ1-3; TRBD1 matches 9 bases. The junction had 5 bases not matched to a gene; V was cut back by 6 bases and J by 2 bases. This CDR3 has 14 residues. The germline CDR1 and CDR2 sequences are SQVTM and ANQGSEA. The CDR3 is CSVRDRDPGNTIYF. The CDR3 DNA reads TGCAGCGTCCGGGACAGGGACCCTGGAAACACCATATATTTT.

The chain links TRBV6-4 to TRBJ2-1, with D hard to call. Germline lookup yields CDR1 MRHNA and CDR2 SNTAGT. V shed 1 base and J shed 5 bases, with 6 bases lying between them. This CDR3 spans 13 amino acids. CDR3: CASSDYKNNEQFF. The CDR3 DNA reads as TGTGCCAGCAGTGACTACAAGAACAATGAGCAGTTCTTC.

The chain's CDR3 is CASSFTGQETQYF. CDR3 sequence (DNA): TGTGCCAGCAGCTTTACTGGCCAAGAGACCCAGTACTTC. The V gene is TRBV13, the J gene TRBJ2-5, with unresolved D. Germline V CDR1 and CDR2: PRHDT, FYEKMQ (reference sequence). V was clipped by 3 bases and J by 1 base, with 6 bases between them. CDR3 length: 13 residues.

This clone was recorded a few times. The chain combines TRBV5-1 with TRBJ2-7; 11 bases are shared with TRBD2. The trim removed 3 bases at V and 4 bases at J, leaving 6 bases unmatched. The CDR3 is made up of 15 amino acids. Per the germline V gene, CDR1 is SGHRS and CDR2 is YFSETQ. The CDR3 region is CASSSLAGGSYEQYF. The CDR3 region has the DNA TGCGCCAGCAGCTCCCTAGCGGGAGGATCGTACGAGCAGTACTTC.

The J gene is TRBJ1-5, the V gene TRBV5-4; 7 nucleotides match TRBD1. The CDR3 sequence is 14 residues long. V trimming: 4 bases; J trimming: 3 bases; junction bases outside the gene matches: 4. Germline-derived CDR1 and CDR2 are SGHNT and YYREEE (reference sequence). The CDR3 spells CASSQGTDNQPQHF. The CDR3 DNA sequence: TGTGCCAGCAGCCAGGGGACAGACAATCAGCCCCAGCATTTT.

The chain uses TRBV5-6 and TRBJ2-2, with D tentatively TRBD1 (6 bases). Germline assignment: CDR1 SGHDT and CDR2 YYEEEE. V dropped 3 bases and J dropped 4 bases, with 10 bases sitting between them. This CDR3 contains 14 residues. CDR3 sequence: CASSWDTSTGELFF. CDR3 nucleotides: TGTGCCAGCAGCTGGGACACCTCCACCGGGGAGCTGTTTTTT.